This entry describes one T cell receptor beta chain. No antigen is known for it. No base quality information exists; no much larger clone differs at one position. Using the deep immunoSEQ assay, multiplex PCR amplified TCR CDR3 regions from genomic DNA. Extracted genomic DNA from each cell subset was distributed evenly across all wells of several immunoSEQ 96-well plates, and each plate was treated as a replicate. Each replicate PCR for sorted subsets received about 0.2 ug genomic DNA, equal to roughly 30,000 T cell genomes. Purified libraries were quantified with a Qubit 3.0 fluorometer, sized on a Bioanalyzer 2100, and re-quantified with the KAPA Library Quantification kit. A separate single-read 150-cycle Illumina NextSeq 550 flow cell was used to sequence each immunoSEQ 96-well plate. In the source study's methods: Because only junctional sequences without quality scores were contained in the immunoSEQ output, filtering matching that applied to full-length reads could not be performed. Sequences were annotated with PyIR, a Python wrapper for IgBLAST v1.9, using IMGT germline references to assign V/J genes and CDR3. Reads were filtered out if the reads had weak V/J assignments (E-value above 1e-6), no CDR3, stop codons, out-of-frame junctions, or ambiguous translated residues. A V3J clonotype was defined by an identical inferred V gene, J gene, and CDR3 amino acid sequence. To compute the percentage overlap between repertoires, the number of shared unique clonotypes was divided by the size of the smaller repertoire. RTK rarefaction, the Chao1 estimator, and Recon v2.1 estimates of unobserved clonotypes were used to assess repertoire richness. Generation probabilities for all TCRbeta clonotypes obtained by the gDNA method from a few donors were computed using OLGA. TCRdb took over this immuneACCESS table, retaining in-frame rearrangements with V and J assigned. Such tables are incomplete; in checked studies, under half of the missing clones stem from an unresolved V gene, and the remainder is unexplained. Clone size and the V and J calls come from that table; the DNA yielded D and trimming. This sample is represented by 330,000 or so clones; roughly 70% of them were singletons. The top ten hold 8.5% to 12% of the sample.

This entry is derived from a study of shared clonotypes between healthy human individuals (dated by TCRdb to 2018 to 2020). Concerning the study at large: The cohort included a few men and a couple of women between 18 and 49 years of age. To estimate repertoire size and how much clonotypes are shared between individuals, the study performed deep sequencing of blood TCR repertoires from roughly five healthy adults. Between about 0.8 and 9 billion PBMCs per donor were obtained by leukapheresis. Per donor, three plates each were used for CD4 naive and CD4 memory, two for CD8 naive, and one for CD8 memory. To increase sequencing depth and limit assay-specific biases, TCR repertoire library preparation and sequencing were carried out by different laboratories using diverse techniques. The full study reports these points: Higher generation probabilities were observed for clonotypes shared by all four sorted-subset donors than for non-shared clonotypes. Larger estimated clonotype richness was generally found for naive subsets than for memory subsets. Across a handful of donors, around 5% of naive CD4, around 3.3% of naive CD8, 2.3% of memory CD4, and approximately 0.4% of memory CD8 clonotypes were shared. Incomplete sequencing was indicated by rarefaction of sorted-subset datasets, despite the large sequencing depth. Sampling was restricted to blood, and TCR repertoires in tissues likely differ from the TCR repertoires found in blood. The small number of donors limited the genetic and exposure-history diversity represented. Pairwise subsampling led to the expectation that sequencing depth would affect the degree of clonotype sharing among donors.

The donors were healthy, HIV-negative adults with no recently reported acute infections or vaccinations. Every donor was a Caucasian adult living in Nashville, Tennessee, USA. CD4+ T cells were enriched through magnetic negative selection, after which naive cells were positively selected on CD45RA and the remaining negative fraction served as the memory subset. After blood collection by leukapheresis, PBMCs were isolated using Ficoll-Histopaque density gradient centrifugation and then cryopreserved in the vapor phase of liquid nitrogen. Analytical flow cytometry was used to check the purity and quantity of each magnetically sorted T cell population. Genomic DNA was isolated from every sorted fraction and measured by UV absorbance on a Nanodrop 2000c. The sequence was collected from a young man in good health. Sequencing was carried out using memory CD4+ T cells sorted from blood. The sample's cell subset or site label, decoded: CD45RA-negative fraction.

The DNA sequence is given as TGTGCCAGCAGTTTAACTAGGACTAGCGGGAGGGCCCGTAATGAGCAGTTCTTC. Its protein is CASSLTRTSGRARNEQFF. The chain links TRBV27 with TRBJ2-1; a stretch of 15 junction bases matches TRBD2. From the germline V gene (reference sequence), CDR1 is MNHEY and CDR2 is SMNVEV. Germline trimming: 2 bases from V, 7 bases from J; junction bases outside gene matches: 9. The CDR3 contains 18 residues, cysteine and phenylalanine counted. Only the CDR3 DNA is retained, 54 bases long and in frame from the first base.